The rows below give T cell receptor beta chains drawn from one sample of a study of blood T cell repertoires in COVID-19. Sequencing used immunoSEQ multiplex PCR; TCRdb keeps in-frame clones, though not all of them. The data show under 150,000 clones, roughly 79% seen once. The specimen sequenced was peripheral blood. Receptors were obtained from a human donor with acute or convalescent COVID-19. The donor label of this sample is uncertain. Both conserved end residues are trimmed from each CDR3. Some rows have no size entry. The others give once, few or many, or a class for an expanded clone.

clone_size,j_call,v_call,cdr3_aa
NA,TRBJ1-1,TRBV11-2,ASSHPKNSGTEAF
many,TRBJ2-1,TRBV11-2,ASSPEVYNEQF
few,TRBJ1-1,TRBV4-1,ASSRTHRDTEAF
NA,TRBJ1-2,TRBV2,ASTTPSTASYGYT
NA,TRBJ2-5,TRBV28,ASSSQGAGLETQY
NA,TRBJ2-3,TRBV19,ASSDQGAGTDTQY
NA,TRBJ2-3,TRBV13,ASSLEPPARAN
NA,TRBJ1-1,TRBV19,ASSIAWGRVNTEAF
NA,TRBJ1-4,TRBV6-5,ASAGTVTTNEKLF
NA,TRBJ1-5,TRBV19,AAGGKYPQEPQH
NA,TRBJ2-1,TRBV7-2,ASSFPAGEQF
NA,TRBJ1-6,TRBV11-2,ASSLDGRNYNSPLH
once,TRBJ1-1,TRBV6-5,ASTGTEAF
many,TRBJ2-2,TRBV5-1,ASSLGGTANTGELF
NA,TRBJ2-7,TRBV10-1,ASSQGAFYEQY
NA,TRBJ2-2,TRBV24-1,ATREGGGGELF
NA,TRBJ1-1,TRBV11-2,ASSLDYRARYTEAF
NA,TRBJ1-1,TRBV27,ASRPGSNTEAF
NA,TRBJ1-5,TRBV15,ATSSAGTRDQPQH
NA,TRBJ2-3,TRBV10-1,ASQRGGADTQY
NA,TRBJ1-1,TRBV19,ASNWALNTEAF
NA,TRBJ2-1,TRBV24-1,ATSDTGELWGGEQF
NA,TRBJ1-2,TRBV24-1,ATSDSSQANYGYT
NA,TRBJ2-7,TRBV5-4,ASSTGDRGFEQY
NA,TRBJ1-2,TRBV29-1,SGLTFNYGYT
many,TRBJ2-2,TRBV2,ASSDIRNTGELF
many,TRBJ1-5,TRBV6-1,ASSELGQFNQPQH
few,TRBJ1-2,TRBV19,ASSPGRGPYGYT
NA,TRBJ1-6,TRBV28,ASSADSVSYNSPLH
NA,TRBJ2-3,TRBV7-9,ASSLGRGDGTDTQY
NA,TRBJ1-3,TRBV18,ASSINRGSSGNTIY
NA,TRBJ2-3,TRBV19,ASSSIGGADTQY
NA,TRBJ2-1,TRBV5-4,ASSLIQGAGEQF
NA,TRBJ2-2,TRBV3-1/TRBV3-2,ASSQDSRGSGELF
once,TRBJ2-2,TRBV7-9,ASIPPTNTGELF
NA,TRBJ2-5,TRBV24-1,ATSDPHEGAQETQY
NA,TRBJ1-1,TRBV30,AWSSALGQAF
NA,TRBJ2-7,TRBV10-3,AISDARSSGEQY
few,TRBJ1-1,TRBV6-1,ASSEAVDRGKAF
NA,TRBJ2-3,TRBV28,ASSGAGGRTDTQY
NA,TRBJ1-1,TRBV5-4,ASSLLGKGANTEAF
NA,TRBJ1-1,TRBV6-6,ASSYSAGISEAF
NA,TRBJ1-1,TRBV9,ASSIGTGMDTEAF
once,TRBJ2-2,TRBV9,ASSADTGELF
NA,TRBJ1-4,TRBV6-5,ASSYGQREKLF
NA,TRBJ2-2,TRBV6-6,ASSYATGAGELF
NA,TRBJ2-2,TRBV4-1,ASSPRQGNTGELF
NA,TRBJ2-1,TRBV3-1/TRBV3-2,ASSQGGSGYNEQF
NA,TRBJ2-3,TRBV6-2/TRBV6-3,ASSWQRTDTQY
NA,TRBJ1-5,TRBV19,ASTKSRDFSNQPQH
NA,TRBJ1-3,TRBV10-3,AISTGISGNTIY
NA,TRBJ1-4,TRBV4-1,ASSPGGAEEKLF
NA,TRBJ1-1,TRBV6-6,ASTPSSGVGTEAF
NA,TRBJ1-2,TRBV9,ASSVNPGAGSGYYGYT
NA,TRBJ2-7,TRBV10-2,ASRGTSGYEQY
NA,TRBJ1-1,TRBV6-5,ASSSRLTGGITEAF
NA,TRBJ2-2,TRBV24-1,ATSGEYPGGELF
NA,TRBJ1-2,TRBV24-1,ATSDGAAHGGYT
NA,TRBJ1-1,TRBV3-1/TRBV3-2,ASSQGGHLVPKNTEAF
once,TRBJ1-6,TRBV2,ASRTRGQYSPLH